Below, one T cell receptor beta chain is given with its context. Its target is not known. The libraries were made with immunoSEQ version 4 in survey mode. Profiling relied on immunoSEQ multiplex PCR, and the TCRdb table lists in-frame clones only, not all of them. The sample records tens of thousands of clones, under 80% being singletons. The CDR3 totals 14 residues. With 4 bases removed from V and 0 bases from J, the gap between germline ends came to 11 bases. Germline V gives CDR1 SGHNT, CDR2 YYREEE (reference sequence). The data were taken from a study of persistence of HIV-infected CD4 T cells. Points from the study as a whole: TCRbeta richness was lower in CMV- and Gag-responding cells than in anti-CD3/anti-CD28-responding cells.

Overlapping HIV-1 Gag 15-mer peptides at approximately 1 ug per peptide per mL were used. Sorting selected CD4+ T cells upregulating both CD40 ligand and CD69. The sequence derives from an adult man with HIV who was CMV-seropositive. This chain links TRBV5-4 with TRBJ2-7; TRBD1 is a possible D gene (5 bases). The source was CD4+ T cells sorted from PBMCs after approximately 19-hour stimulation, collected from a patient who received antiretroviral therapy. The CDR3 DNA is TGTGCCAGCAGCAAAATCGACAGCTCCTACGAGCAGTACTTC. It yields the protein CASSKIDSSYEQYF.